These T cell receptor beta chains were read from a single sample in a study of blood T cell repertoires in COVID-19. TCRdb's table, derived via immunoSEQ multiplex PCR, lists solely in-frame clones and lacks some. The data show about 210,000 clones, 70% to 90% seen once. What was sequenced was peripheral blood. The receptors were gathered from a woman aged 45-65 years with active or convalescent COVID-19. Both conserved end residues are part of each CDR3. The D gene is left open where the match is weak. Some rows have no size entry. The others give once, few or many, or a class for an expanded clone.

J gene: TRBJ1-1; V gene: TRBV5-6; clone size: .; D gene: TRBD1; CDR3 DNA: TGTGCCAGCAGTGGACAGGGGGAGAGCACTGAAGCTTTCTTT; CDR3 protein: CASSGQGESTEAFF
J gene: TRBJ2-1; V gene: TRBV28; clone size: .; D gene: .; CDR3 DNA: TGTGCCAGCAGTTTAGAGACGGGTAACTACAATGAGCAGTTCTTC; CDR3 protein: CASSLETGNYNEQFF
J gene: TRBJ1-4; V gene: TRBV5-6; clone size: .; D gene: .; CDR3 DNA: TGTGCCAGCAGCTTAGGACAGCTCAATGAAAAACTGTTTTTT; CDR3 protein: CASSLGQLNEKLFF
J gene: TRBJ2-3; V gene: TRBV5-4; clone size: .; D gene: .; CDR3 DNA: TGTGCCAGCAGGCCCCCGGGGGCAGATACGCAGTATTTT; CDR3 protein: CASRPPGADTQYF
J gene: TRBJ2-3; V gene: TRBV6-5; clone size: .; D gene: .; CDR3 DNA: TGTGCCAGCAGTTACGGCGCAGGGAGGAGCACAGATACGCAGTATTTT; CDR3 protein: CASSYGAGRSTDTQYF
J gene: TRBJ1-3; V gene: TRBV5-1; clone size: once; D gene: .; CDR3 DNA: TGCGCCAGCAGCTTTGACTCCCCCTCTGGAAACACCATATATTTT; CDR3 protein: CASSFDSPSGNTIYF
J gene: TRBJ1-1; V gene: TRBV30; clone size: once; D gene: .; CDR3 DNA: TGTGCCTGGAGTGTACGTAAGGGAGGGAACACTGAAGCTTTCTTT; CDR3 protein: CAWSVRKGGNTEAFF
J gene: TRBJ2-2; V gene: TRBV5-1; clone size: .; D gene: TRBD1; CDR3 DNA: TGCGCCAGCAGCCCAGGACAGGGGGCCATCGGGGAGCTGTTTTTT; CDR3 protein: CASSPGQGAIGELFF
J gene: TRBJ2-2; V gene: TRBV7-7; clone size: .; D gene: .; CDR3 DNA: TGTGCCAGCAGCTCCCTCGGCCAGGGGATGCGGCTAAGGAACACCGGGGAGCTGTTTTTT; CDR3 protein: CASSSLGQGMRLRNTGELFF
J gene: TRBJ1-4; V gene: TRBV5-1; clone size: .; D gene: .; CDR3 DNA: TGCGCCAGCAGCTTGTTTGGGGGGTTTAATGAAAAACTGTTTTTT; CDR3 protein: CASSLFGGFNEKLFF
J gene: TRBJ2-3; V gene: TRBV3-1/TRBV3-2; clone size: .; D gene: TRBD2; CDR3 DNA: TGTGCCAGCAGCTACGGGACTAGCGCAGATACGCAGTATTTT; CDR3 protein: CASSYGTSADTQYF
J gene: TRBJ2-6; V gene: TRBV2; clone size: .; D gene: TRBD2; CDR3 DNA: TGTGCCAGCAGCCGGGTCCGGCGGGGGTCCTCTGGGGCCAACGTCCTGACTTTC; CDR3 protein: CASSRVRRGSSGANVLTF
J gene: TRBJ1-4; V gene: TRBV28; clone size: .; D gene: .; CDR3 DNA: TGTGCCAGCAGTACCTACTTGGGCGATGAAAAACTGTTTTTT; CDR3 protein: CASSTYLGDEKLFF
J gene: TRBJ2-3; V gene: TRBV5-5; clone size: once; D gene: TRBD2; CDR3 DNA: TGTGCCAGCAGCTTCGGACTAGCGAGCACAGATACGCAGTATTTT; CDR3 protein: CASSFGLASTDTQYF
J gene: TRBJ2-4; V gene: TRBV5-4; clone size: .; D gene: .; CDR3 DNA: TGTGCCAGCAGCCCCGGCGGGTCTCAGGGGCAAAACATTCAGTACTTC; CDR3 protein: CASSPGGSQGQNIQYF
J gene: TRBJ1-1; V gene: TRBV11-2; clone size: .; D gene: .; CDR3 DNA: TGTGCCGCCGGCAGACTTGACACTGAAGCTTTCTTT; CDR3 protein: CAAGRLDTEAFF
J gene: TRBJ2-7; V gene: TRBV5-1; clone size: .; D gene: .; CDR3 DNA: TGCGCCCGGAGCCTTAGCTCCTACGAGCAGTACTTC; CDR3 protein: CARSLSSYEQYF
J gene: TRBJ2-1; V gene: TRBV7-6; clone size: once; D gene: TRBD2; CDR3 DNA: TGTGCCAGCAGCTTAGAGGTCGGGACTAGGGATGAGCAGTTCTTC; CDR3 protein: CASSLEVGTRDEQFF
J gene: TRBJ1-3; V gene: TRBV14; clone size: .; D gene: .; CDR3 DNA: TGTGCCAGCAGCCAAGGGCTCATCTTTGGAAACACCATATATTTT; CDR3 protein: CASSQGLIFGNTIYF
J gene: TRBJ1-3; V gene: TRBV27; clone size: .; D gene: .; CDR3 DNA: TGTGCCAGCAGTTTATTCCAGGGAAACACCATATATTTT; CDR3 protein: CASSLFQGNTIYF
J gene: TRBJ1-1; V gene: TRBV7-9; clone size: .; D gene: TRBD1; CDR3 DNA: TGTGCCAGCAGCAGGGACAGGGAAGCTTTCTTT; CDR3 protein: CASSRDREAFF
J gene: TRBJ1-2; V gene: TRBV5-1; clone size: .; D gene: .; CDR3 DNA: TGCGCCAGCAGTTCGGACACGCCGGACTATGGCTACACCTTC; CDR3 protein: CASSSDTPDYGYTF
J gene: TRBJ1-1; V gene: TRBV7-2; clone size: once; D gene: .; CDR3 DNA: TGTGCCAGCAGCTTAGCTCTGGACTGGGGAGCTTTCTTT; CDR3 protein: CASSLALDWGAFF
J gene: TRBJ1-1; V gene: TRBV7-9; clone size: .; D gene: .; CDR3 DNA: TGTGCCAGCAGCTTAATCGGTCTTCAGGGAAGTACTGAAGCTTTCTTT; CDR3 protein: CASSLIGLQGSTEAFF
J gene: TRBJ2-7; V gene: TRBV7-2; clone size: .; D gene: TRBD1; CDR3 DNA: TGTGCCAGCAGCTCATCAACCGGGACAGGGTTCTCCTACGAGCAGTACTTC; CDR3 protein: CASSSSTGTGFSYEQYF
J gene: TRBJ1-2; V gene: TRBV6-5; clone size: .; D gene: .; CDR3 DNA: TGTGCCAGCAGCCAAATAGGAGGGAGTGGCTACACCTTC; CDR3 protein: CASSQIGGSGYTF
J gene: TRBJ1-2; V gene: TRBV15; clone size: .; D gene: .; CDR3 DNA: TGTGCCACCAGCAGAGCACTGGATGGCTACACCTTC; CDR3 protein: CATSRALDGYTF
J gene: TRBJ2-1; V gene: TRBV29-1; clone size: few; D gene: .; CDR3 DNA: TGCAGCGTTGAAGAAGGCTCAGGGAAGTGGCAGTTCTTC; CDR3 protein: CSVEEGSGKWQFF
J gene: TRBJ1-1; V gene: TRBV5-5; clone size: .; D gene: .; CDR3 DNA: TGTGCCAGCAGCTTGGGGGCTCGAAACACTGAAGCTTTCTTT; CDR3 protein: CASSLGARNTEAFF
J gene: TRBJ1-1; V gene: TRBV6-6; clone size: .; D gene: .; CDR3 DNA: TGTGCCAGCAGTTACTCGGCAAACACTGAAGCTTTCTTT; CDR3 protein: CASSYSANTEAFF
J gene: TRBJ2-2; V gene: TRBV28; clone size: .; D gene: .; CDR3 DNA: TGTGCCAGCAGTCAAGGTGGGACAGCGGGCACCGGGGAGCTGTTTTTT; CDR3 protein: CASSQGGTAGTGELFF
J gene: TRBJ2-1; V gene: TRBV15; clone size: .; D gene: .; CDR3 DNA: TGTGCCACCAGCAGAGCCCCTGTTAATGAGCAGTTCTTC; CDR3 protein: CATSRAPVNEQFF
J gene: TRBJ1-5; V gene: TRBV21-1; clone size: once; D gene: .; CDR3 DNA: TGTGCCAGCAGCAAACCCGGGACAGGGAATCAGCCCCAGCATTTT; CDR3 protein: CASSKPGTGNQPQHF
J gene: TRBJ1-5; V gene: TRBV6-5; clone size: .; D gene: TRBD1; CDR3 DNA: TGTGCCAGCAGATCGGACAGGGACTGGAGACAGCCCCAGCATTTT; CDR3 protein: CASRSDRDWRQPQHF